A single sample is the source of the 30 T cell receptor beta chains below, sequenced in a study of identical twins. Using its own MiXCR run on the 5' RACE reads, TCRdb lists one record per CDR3 protein. In the table there are around 160,000 distinct CDR3 sequences, 3% to 4.5% of which are singletons. The sample comprised memory T cells sorted from blood. These receptors all come from a man younger than 35 in good health.

This clonotype has ten or more counts. The V and J genes are TRBV20-1 and TRBJ1-1, with D maybe TRBD1 (6 bases). The CDR3 extends over 15 amino acids. The germline V and J ends were trimmed by 3 bases and 0 bases, with 14 bases remaining between them. The germline gives CDR1 DFQATT, CDR2 SNEGSKA (reference sequence). The CDR3 DNA sequence: TGCAGTGCTAGTGCGGGGGCACCCATGAACACTGAAGCTTTCTTT. Its protein is CSASAGAPMNTEAFF.

This clonotype was seen at least ten times. This rearrangement joins TRBV6-2 or TRBV6-3 to TRBJ2-1; no clear D gene. Per germline, CDR1 MNHEY and CDR2 SVGEGT. CDR3 size: 13 residues. V dropped 7 bases and J dropped 5 bases, with 12 bases sitting between them. This CDR3 reads CASTDFQDNEQFF. The CDR3 DNA sequence: TGTGCCAGCACCGATTTCCAAGACAATGAGCAGTTCTTC.

This clonotype has a count of ten or more. The chain is built from TRBV20-1 and TRBJ1-5, with 7 bases fitting TRBD1. V lost 3 bases, J lost 1 base, and 3 bases stayed unmatched. Germline lookup yields CDR1 DFQATT and CDR2 SNEGSKA (reference sequence). CDR3 size: 14 residues. The CDR3 DNA reads TGCAGTGCTAGGAACAGGGGAAGCAATCAGCCCCAGCATTTT. Amino acids: CSARNRGSNQPQHF.

This clonotype was seen at least ten times. V and J are TRBV18 and TRBJ1-5; tentative D call: TRBD1 (5 bases). Trimming cost V 5 bases and J 4 bases, with 12 bases left between them. This CDR3 is 14 amino acids long. CDR1 and CDR2 from the germline V gene are KGHSH and LQKENI. This CDR3 reads CASSTGPANQPQHF. In nucleotides, the CDR3 is TGTGCCAGCTCAACGGGGCCGGCGAATCAGCCCCAGCATTTT.

This clonotype was counted many times. The chain is built from TRBV10-3 and TRBJ2-7; 8 nucleotides align to TRBD1. V shed 0 bases and J 6 bases; nucleotides not matched to a gene: 4. From germline, CDR1 is ENHRY and CDR2 SYGVKD. The CDR3 spans 14 residues. The chain's CDR3 is CAISESDRAGEQYV. The CDR3 nucleotides are TGTGCCATCAGTGAGTCGGACAGGGCGGGCGAGCAGTACGTC.

This clonotype was observed at least ten times. V and J are TRBV4-1 and TRBJ1-2; D is possibly TRBD1 (5 bases). Germline V gene sequence: CDR1 MGHRA, CDR2 YSYEKL. The CDR3 contains 16 residues. Trimming removed 4 bases at V and 4 bases at J, with 19 bases between. The CDR3 nucleotides read TGCGCCAGCAGCCCAGGTAGGACAAGCGCGGGCTATGGCTACACCTTC. Protein: CASSPGRTSAGYGYTF.

This clonotype was picked up many times. The chain uses TRBV6-1 and TRBJ2-4, with a weak D call TRBD1 (6 bases). Germline V gene sequence: CDR1 MNHNS, CDR2 SASEGT. The CDR3 spans 15 residues. Trimming shortened V by 6 bases and J by 2 bases, and 14 bases separated the two germline ends. The CDR3 reads CASRPRTVSKNIQYF. The CDR3, as DNA: TGTGCCAGCAGGCCTAGGACAGTCTCCAAAAACATTCAGTACTTC.

This clonotype occurred many times. One end of the junction fails to match germline, which may point to a read error. V is TRBV19 and J is TRBJ2-5; D uncertain. Germline CDR1 and CDR2: LNHDA and SQIVND (reference sequence). The length of the CDR3 is 10 residues. The CDR3 here is CASGRAPLDF. CDR3 bases: TGTGCCAGTGGCCGGGCCCCTCTTGACTTC.

The table lists this clonotype with many counts. The chain joins TRBV6-2 or TRBV6-3 to TRBJ1-5, with 12 bases aligning to TRBD1. CDR3 length: 16 residues. Germline V lookup: CDR1 MNHEY, CDR2 SVGEGT. J gave up 6 bases and V 3 bases, and 6 bases lay outside the gene matches. CDR3 bases: TGTGCCAGCAGTTATACCGGGACAGGGGGCGGTCAGCCCCAGCATTTT. Residues: CASSYTGTGGGQPQHF.

Many counts were recorded for this clonotype. This sequence joins TRBV5-1 and TRBJ2-5; 11 nucleotides align to TRBD2. V shed 6 bases and J 2 bases; nucleotides not matched to a gene: 9. This CDR3 has 16 amino acids. Germline-derived CDR1 and CDR2 are SGHRS and YFSETQ. The CDR3 region has the DNA TGCGCCAGCATCCCGACCGGGACTAGCGGACAAGAGACCCAGTACTTC. Translated, it gives CASIPTGTSGQETQYF.

V and J are TRBV7-9 and TRBJ2-1; no definite D call. Germline loops: CDR1 SEHNR, CDR2 FQNEAQ (reference sequence). The CDR3 consists of 15 residues. Trimming left V 1 base short and J 5 bases short, with 12 bases between. Here the CDR3 DNA reads TGTGCCAGCAGCTTAGACTGGACCCAAAACAATGAGCAGTTCTTC. Protein product: CASSLDWTQNNEQFF.

This clonotype showed up many times. J is TRBJ1-2 and V is TRBV5-1, with 7 nucleotides matching TRBD1. Germline values: CDR1 SGHRS, CDR2 YFSETQ. The CDR3 has 19 residues. Trimming cost V 1 base and J 0 bases; bases outside gene matches: 15. The CDR3 sequence is CASSLIGLTGAEANYGYTF. CDR3 in DNA: TGCGCCAGCAGCTTGATTGGCCTTACAGGGGCCGAAGCTAACTATGGCTACACCTTC.

The V call is TRBV30, the J call TRBJ1-5; 7 bases agree with TRBD1. There are 13 residues in the CDR3. The trim removed 1 base at V and 9 bases at J, leaving 6 bases unmatched. Germline V CDR1 and CDR2: GTSNPN, SVGIG (reference sequence). This CDR3 reads CAWSGDRTRPQHF. CDR3 nucleotides: TGTGCCTGGAGTGGGGACAGAACCCGGCCCCAGCATTTT.

V gene TRBV7-9 combines with J gene TRBJ2-1, with unresolved D. The V end was cut by 7 bases, the J end by 7 bases, with 14 bases between. The CDR3 is 13 amino acids. Germline CDR1 and CDR2: SEHNR and FQNEAQ (reference sequence). The CDR3 sequence: CASIAIPGNEQFF. The CDR3 nucleotides are TGTGCCAGCATCGCCATCCCTGGGAATGAGCAGTTCTTC.

This clonotype was counted many times. The V gene is TRBV7-2, the J gene TRBJ2-7, with a tentative D call TRBD2 (7 bases). The CDR3 runs 15 residues. Trimming stripped 1 base from V and 6 bases from J, with 16 bases between. From germline, CDR1 is SGHTA and CDR2 FQGNSA. CDR3 amino acids: CASSLEGGGLGEQYF. The CDR3 nucleotides read TGTGCCAGCAGCTTAGAGGGAGGGGGGCTCGGCGAGCAGTACTTC. Looking up the rest from reference TRBV7-2 and TRBJ2-7 gives the full variable domain: GAGVSQSPSNKVTEKGKDVELRCDPISGHTALYWYRQSLGQGLEFLIYFQGNSAPDKSGLPSDRFSAERTGGSVSTLTIQRTQQEDSAVYLCASSLEGGGLGEQYFGPGTRLTVT.

In its sample, this clonotype was seen many times. This chain joins TRBV27 and TRBJ2-1; 7 positions agree with TRBD2. With 4 bases clipped from V and 4 bases from J, the junction kept 7 bases outside the gene matches. Germline CDR1 reads MNHEY; CDR2 reads SMNVEV (reference sequence). This CDR3 contains 15 residues. The CDR3 bases are TGTGCCAGCAGTTCCGGGAGCGGGACTTACAATGAGCAGTTCTTC. Amino acids: CASSSGSGTYNEQFF.

This clonotype was picked up many times. The V and J genes are TRBV6-2 or TRBV6-3 and TRBJ2-6; unclear D gene. Per germline, CDR1 MNHEY and CDR2 SVGEGT. V lost 4 bases and J lost 0, with 7 bases in between. CDR3 length: 15 residues. CDR3 DNA: TGTGCCAGCAGTTTCGACGGCTCTGGGGCCAACGTCCTGACTTTC. Its protein is CASSFDGSGANVLTF.

There are many counts of this clonotype. The chain has TRBV6-2 or TRBV6-3 and TRBJ1-1; no reliable D call. Germline CDR1 and CDR2: MNHEY and SVGEGT. V was trimmed by 10 bases and J by 1 base, leaving 13 bases between them. This CDR3 region has 13 residues. CDR3 region: CATLNGRNTEAFF. The CDR3 nucleotides read TGTGCCACCCTAAATGGACGGAACACTGAAGCTTTCTTT.

This clonotype was found many times. As DNA, the CDR3 is TGCAGCGTAGCCGGGAGTAGCGGGTACACAGATACGCAGTATTTT. It translates to CSVAGSSGYTDTQYF. The rearrangement uses TRBV29-1 and TRBJ2-3; 7 bases map to TRBD2. Germline values: CDR1 SQVTM, CDR2 ANQGSEA. V was pared by 6 bases and J by 2 bases, with 11 bases of the junction left unmatched. The length of the CDR3 is 15 residues.

This clonotype was seen at least ten times. The rearrangement uses TRBV20-1 and TRBJ1-1; D gene ambiguous. V lost 1 base and J lost 1, with 10 bases in between. The CDR3 consists of 14 residues. Germline V gives CDR1 DFQATT, CDR2 SNEGSKA (reference sequence). The CDR3 loop is CSARGAEPNTEAFF. For the CDR3, the DNA is TGCAGTGCTAGAGGGGCTGAGCCGAACACTGAAGCTTTCTTT.

This clonotype was found many times. V and J are TRBV27 and TRBJ2-5; D ambiguous. Trimming took off 6 bases at V and 3 bases at J, with 11 bases between the two ends. Looked up from germline, CDR1 is MNHEY and CDR2 is SMNVEV (reference sequence). The CDR3 sequence is 13 residues long. This chain's CDR3 is CASSTTTEETQYF. DNA of the CDR3: TGTGCCAGCAGCACAACGACCGAAGAGACCCAGTACTTC.

This clonotype was seen ten or more times. The chain links TRBV15 to TRBJ1-1, with 11 nucleotides matching TRBD1. CDR3 length: 16 amino acids. Germline-derived CDR1 and CDR2 are LNHNV and YYDKDF (reference sequence). V dropped 3 bases and J dropped 5; count of bases not matched to a gene: 8. CDR3 DNA sequence: TGTGCCACCAGCAGCGAGAGTGGGACAGGGGGAACTGAAGCTTTCTTT. Residues: CATSSESGTGGTEAFF.

This clonotype occurred many times. The chain has TRBV7-9 and TRBJ2-2; possible D gene TRBD2, 5 bases. Trimming removed 9 bases at V and 0 bases at J, with 17 bases between. Germline lookup yields CDR1 SEHNR and CDR2 FQNEAQ (reference sequence). The CDR3 is 16 amino acids. The DNA for the CDR3 is TGTGCCAGATATAGCGCCACGGCCGCGAACACCGGGGAGCTGTTTTTT. It translates to CARYSATAANTGELFF.

The chain combines TRBV15 with TRBJ2-3; 9 bases map to TRBD2. With V trimmed by 0 bases and J by 2 bases, 9 bases remained unmatched. Germline-derived CDR1 and CDR2 are LNHNV and YYDKDF (reference sequence). The CDR3 totals 18 residues. The CDR3 coding sequence is TGTGCCACCAGCAGAGATGTTGGACTAGCGAGAAACACAGATACGCAGTATTTT. This sequence encodes CATSRDVGLARNTDTQYF.

This clonotype was detected ten times or more. The chain is built from TRBV27 and TRBJ1-1; D is ambiguous. Germline-derived CDR1 and CDR2 are MNHEY and SMNVEV (reference sequence). Trimming stripped 6 bases from V and 6 bases from J, with 17 bases between. This CDR3 is built from 14 residues. The CDR3 region has the DNA TGTGCCAGCAGCCCGGATTTGGGAATCTCTGAAGCTTTCTTT. This gives the protein CASSPDLGISEAFF.

This clonotype was seen at least ten times. This chain links TRBV5-1 with TRBJ2-1; TRBD2 matches 12 bases. Germline trimming cut 5 bases from V and 8 bases from J; bases unmatched to any gene: 11. The CDR3 contains 16 residues. The V gene's germline CDR1 is SGHRS and CDR2 YFSETQ. CDR3 sequence reads: CASRFSTSGRFDEQFF. DNA for the CDR3: TGCGCCAGCAGGTTTTCCACTAGCGGGAGGTTCGATGAGCAGTTCTTC.

About this clonotype: Possible read error: a much larger clone is one base away. CDR3 amino acids: CSAAGRETQYF. CDR3 nucleotides: TGCAGTGCTGCCGGTCGGGAGACCCAGTACTTC. This chain connects TRBV20-1 to TRBJ2-5; D is unclear. CDR3 length equals 11 residues. Trimming cost V 5 bases and J 5 bases, with 9 bases left between them. The V gene's germline CDR1 is DFQATT and CDR2 SNEGSKA (reference sequence).

This clonotype was recorded many times. This chain uses TRBV5-6 with TRBJ2-3; TRBD2 agrees at 9 bases. Germline V gene lookup returns CDR1 SGHDT and CDR2 YYEEEE. The CDR3 length is 16 residues. With V trimmed by 2 bases and J by 3 bases, 7 bases remained unmatched. The DNA for the CDR3 is TGTGCCAGCAGCTTCCCGACTAGCGGATCAACAGATACGCAGTATTTT. Translation: CASSFPTSGSTDTQYF.

This clonotype was observed at least ten times. V usage is TRBV20-1 and J usage is TRBJ1-1; a weak D match, TRBD1 (6 bases). The germline V gene encodes CDR1 DFQATT and CDR2 SNEGSKA (reference sequence). V lost 6 bases and J 4 bases, leaving 21 bases between the germline ends. The CDR3 consists of 15 residues. CDR3 DNA: TGCAGTGCCTCCATCGGGGGGGCGACTATCACTGAAGCTTTCTTT. Translating it yields CSASIGGATITEAFF.

This clonotype was detected a few times. This rearrangement joins TRBV20-1 to TRBJ2-5; a weak D match, TRBD2 (6 bases). CDR3 length: 15 residues. V lost 7 bases and J 2 bases, leaving 20 bases between the germline ends. In germline, CDR1 is DFQATT, CDR2 SNEGSKA (reference sequence). The CDR3, as DNA: TGCAGTGTGGGGCAGGGTTGGGGGGTACAAGAGACCCAGTACTTC. Protein: CSVGQGWGVQETQYF.